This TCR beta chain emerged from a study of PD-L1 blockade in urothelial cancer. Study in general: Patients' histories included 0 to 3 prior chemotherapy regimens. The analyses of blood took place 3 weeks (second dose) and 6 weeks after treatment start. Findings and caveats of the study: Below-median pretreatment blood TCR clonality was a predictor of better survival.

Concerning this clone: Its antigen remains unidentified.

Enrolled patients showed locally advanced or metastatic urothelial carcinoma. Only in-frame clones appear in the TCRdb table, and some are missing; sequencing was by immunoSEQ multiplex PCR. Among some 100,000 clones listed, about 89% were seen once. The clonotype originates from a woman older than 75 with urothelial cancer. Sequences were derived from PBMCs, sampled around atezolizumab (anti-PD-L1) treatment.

In DNA form, the CDR3 reads TGTGCCAGCAGTCCCACCGGGCGGGGCCAGACCGGCTACACCTTC. It encodes CASSPTGRGQTGYTF. V is TRBV28 and J is TRBJ1-2, with a weak D call TRBD1 (5 bases). V gave up 5 bases and J gave up 8 bases, with 21 bases separating them. The V gene's germline CDR1 is MDHEN and CDR2 SYDVKM. The CDR3 has 15 residues.